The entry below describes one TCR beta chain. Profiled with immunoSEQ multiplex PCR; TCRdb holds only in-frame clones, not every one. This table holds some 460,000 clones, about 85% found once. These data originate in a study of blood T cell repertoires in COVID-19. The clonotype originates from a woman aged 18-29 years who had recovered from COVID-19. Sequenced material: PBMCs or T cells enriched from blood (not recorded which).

In nucleotides, the CDR3 is TGTGCCTGGCGGCAGGACAGCCTCTCTGGGGCCAACGTCCTGACTTTC. Its translation: CAWRQDSLSGANVLTF. The chain couples TRBV30 to TRBJ2-6; D perhaps matches TRBD1 (6 bases). This CDR3 spans 16 amino acids. Germline CDR1 GTSNPN, CDR2 SVGIG (reference sequence). Trimming took 5 bases from V and 0 from J, leaving 14 bases between them. The entire variable domain, with the rest obtained from reference TRBV30 and TRBJ2-6, is as follows: SQTIHQWPATLVQPVGSPLSLECTVEGTSNPNLYWYRQAAGRGLQLLFYSVGIGQISSEVPQNLSASRPQDRQFILSSKKLLLSDSGFYLCAWRQDSLSGANVLTFGAGSRLTVL.